A selection of T cell receptor beta chains follows, all from one sample in a study of blood T cell repertoires in COVID-19. Clones were sequenced by immunoSEQ multiplex PCR, and TCRdb holds only the in-frame ones, with some missing. The sample yields hundreds of thousands of clones, approximately 87% seen once. The material sequenced was PBMCs or T cells enriched from blood (not recorded which). The receptors stem from a man aged 35-49 years in a cohort exposed to, infected with or recovered from COVID-19 (not recorded which). The CDR3 runs from the conserved cysteine through the conserved F or W. The order of the fields is J gene, CDR3 length, D gene, V gene, clone size, CDR3 protein, CDR3 DNA. The D gene is left open where the match is weak. Rows may omit the clone size; those that give it use once, few, many or a size class.

j_call: TRBJ2-5; cdr3_length: 12; d_call: .; v_call: TRBV2; clone_size: .; cdr3_aa: CASSGQGKTQYF; cdr3_nt: TGTGCCAGCAGTGGGCAGGGAAAGACCCAGTACTTC
j_call: TRBJ2-1; cdr3_length: 16; d_call: TRBD2; v_call: TRBV5-1; clone_size: once; cdr3_aa: CASTFLGLAAYNEQFF; cdr3_nt: TGCGCCAGCACTTTTTTAGGACTAGCGGCCTACAATGAGCAGTTCTTC
j_call: TRBJ1-2; cdr3_length: 14; d_call: TRBD1; v_call: TRBV30; clone_size: .; cdr3_aa: CAWRVPGGGYGYTF; cdr3_nt: TGTGCCTGGAGGGTCCCAGGGGGCGGCTATGGCTACACCTTC
j_call: TRBJ1-1; cdr3_length: 10; d_call: .; v_call: TRBV5-1; clone_size: .; cdr3_aa: CASRGVEAFF; cdr3_nt: TGCGCCAGCCGAGGCGTTGAAGCTTTCTTT
j_call: TRBJ2-4; cdr3_length: 14; d_call: .; v_call: TRBV15; clone_size: .; cdr3_aa: CATSRLRIEDIQYF; cdr3_nt: TGTGCCACCAGCAGACTAAGAATAGAAGACATTCAGTACTTC
j_call: TRBJ2-7; cdr3_length: 16; d_call: TRBD2; v_call: TRBV9; clone_size: .; cdr3_aa: CASSVGSSGTPYEQYF; cdr3_nt: TGTGCCAGCAGCGTAGGAAGTAGCGGGACTCCCTACGAGCAGTACTTC
j_call: TRBJ2-1; cdr3_length: 17; d_call: TRBD1; v_call: TRBV18; clone_size: .; cdr3_aa: CASSGRTGGISYNEQFF; cdr3_nt: TGTGCCAGCTCAGGTCGGACAGGGGGCATCTCTTACAATGAGCAGTTCTTC
j_call: TRBJ1-3; cdr3_length: 13; d_call: .; v_call: TRBV13; clone_size: .; cdr3_aa: CASSLLRGNTIYF; cdr3_nt: TGTGCCAGCAGCTTACTCAGGGGAAACACCATATATTTT
j_call: TRBJ2-7; cdr3_length: 14; d_call: TRBD2; v_call: TRBV30; clone_size: .; cdr3_aa: CAWTLAGGRYEQYF; cdr3_nt: TGTGCCTGGACTTTAGCGGGAGGCCGATACGAGCAGTACTTC
j_call: TRBJ1-1; cdr3_length: 14; d_call: .; v_call: TRBV3-1/TRBV3-2; clone_size: .; cdr3_aa: CASSQEGGSTEAFF; cdr3_nt: TGTGCCAGCAGCCAAGAGGGGGGATCCACTGAAGCTTTCTTT
j_call: TRBJ1-4; cdr3_length: 15; d_call: TRBD1; v_call: TRBV5-4; clone_size: .; cdr3_aa: CASSLGGTVNEKLFF; cdr3_nt: TGTGCCAGCAGCTTGGGTGGGACAGTTAATGAAAAACTGTTTTTT
j_call: TRBJ2-2; cdr3_length: 16; d_call: TRBD1; v_call: TRBV2; clone_size: .; cdr3_aa: CASIFQGTANTGELFF; cdr3_nt: TGTGCCAGCATTTTTCAGGGGACAGCGAACACCGGGGAGCTGTTTTTT
j_call: TRBJ1-1; cdr3_length: 16; d_call: .; v_call: TRBV11-2; clone_size: .; cdr3_aa: CASSAHLTGQNTEAFF; cdr3_nt: TGTGCCAGCAGCGCACACCTGACAGGACAGAACACTGAAGCTTTCTTT
j_call: TRBJ2-2; cdr3_length: 16; d_call: .; v_call: TRBV7-7; clone_size: .; cdr3_aa: CASSLSAAQHSGELFF; cdr3_nt: TGTGCCAGCAGCTTATCGGCGGCCCAGCATTCCGGGGAGCTGTTTTTT
j_call: TRBJ2-1; cdr3_length: 15; d_call: TRBD1; v_call: TRBV5-1; clone_size: .; cdr3_aa: CASSQPGTGGHEQFF; cdr3_nt: TGCGCCAGCAGTCAGCCCGGGACAGGGGGCCATGAGCAGTTCTTC
j_call: TRBJ1-1; cdr3_length: 14; d_call: .; v_call: TRBV7-2; clone_size: .; cdr3_aa: CASSLGRTNTEAFF; cdr3_nt: TGTGCCAGCAGCTTAGGGAGGACGAACACTGAAGCTTTCTTT
j_call: TRBJ2-7; cdr3_length: 15; d_call: .; v_call: TRBV27; clone_size: .; cdr3_aa: CASRAGQVGTYEQYF; cdr3_nt: TGTGCCAGCAGGGCTGGACAAGTGGGGACCTACGAGCAGTACTTC
j_call: TRBJ2-7; cdr3_length: 15; d_call: .; v_call: TRBV18; clone_size: .; cdr3_aa: CASSPRRRSFYEQYF; cdr3_nt: TGTGCCAGCTCACCACGTAGGCGGTCATTCTACGAGCAGTACTTC
j_call: TRBJ2-1; cdr3_length: 14; d_call: TRBD1; v_call: TRBV7-6; clone_size: .; cdr3_aa: CASSAGGSVREQFF; cdr3_nt: TGTGCCAGCAGCGCAGGGGGATCGGTTCGTGAGCAGTTCTTC
j_call: TRBJ2-1; cdr3_length: 18; d_call: .; v_call: TRBV4-1; clone_size: .; cdr3_aa: CASSQESGRDSSYNEQFF; cdr3_nt: TGCGCCAGCAGCCAAGAAAGCGGTCGGGACTCGTCATACAATGAGCAGTTCTTC
j_call: TRBJ2-3; cdr3_length: 17; d_call: TRBD2; v_call: TRBV9; clone_size: few; cdr3_aa: CASSLTSGAGGTDTQYF; cdr3_nt: TGTGCCAGCAGCCTTACTAGCGGAGCTGGGGGGACAGATACGCAGTATTTT
j_call: TRBJ2-1; cdr3_length: 13; d_call: TRBD1; v_call: TRBV7-2; clone_size: .; cdr3_aa: CASSLGGDRQQFF; cdr3_nt: TGTGCCAGCAGCTTAGGCGGGGACAGGCAGCAGTTCTTC
j_call: TRBJ2-7; cdr3_length: 16; d_call: TRBD1; v_call: TRBV6-5; clone_size: .; cdr3_aa: CASSYSRTGITYEQYF; cdr3_nt: TGTGCCAGCAGTTACTCGCGGACAGGGATAACCTACGAGCAGTACTTC
j_call: TRBJ2-3; cdr3_length: 12; d_call: .; v_call: TRBV27; clone_size: .; cdr3_aa: CASSSGGDTQYF; cdr3_nt: TGTGCCAGCAGTTCCGGGGGAGATACGCAGTATTTT
j_call: TRBJ2-7; cdr3_length: 16; d_call: .; v_call: TRBV6-2/TRBV6-3; clone_size: .; cdr3_aa: CASSYGPGGSSYEQYF; cdr3_nt: TGTGCCAGCAGTTACGGTCCAGGGGGGAGCTCCTACGAGCAGTACTTC
j_call: TRBJ1-6; cdr3_length: 18; d_call: TRBD1; v_call: TRBV7-6; clone_size: .; cdr3_aa: CASSRTHTGESFHSPLHF; cdr3_nt: TGTGCCAGCAGCCGGACCCACACAGGGGAAAGTTTCCATTCACCCCTCCACTTT
j_call: TRBJ1-2; cdr3_length: 15; d_call: .; v_call: TRBV4-2; clone_size: .; cdr3_aa: CASSQDGGNNYGYTF; cdr3_nt: TGTGCCAGCAGCCAAGATGGAGGGAATAACTATGGCTACACCTTC
j_call: TRBJ1-6; cdr3_length: 13; d_call: .; v_call: TRBV2; clone_size: .; cdr3_aa: CASNRARNSPLHF; cdr3_nt: TGTGCCAGCAACAGGGCAAGGAATTCACCCCTCCACTTT
j_call: TRBJ2-3; cdr3_length: 15; d_call: TRBD2; v_call: TRBV10-1; clone_size: .; cdr3_aa: CASSRLAGPEDTQYF; cdr3_nt: TGCGCCAGCAGTAGACTAGCGGGTCCAGAAGATACGCAGTATTTT
j_call: TRBJ2-3; cdr3_length: 15; d_call: TRBD2; v_call: TRBV5-1; clone_size: .; cdr3_aa: CASSLDAGAPDTQYF; cdr3_nt: TGCGCCAGCAGCTTGGACGCGGGAGCGCCAGATACGCAGTATTTT
j_call: TRBJ2-7; cdr3_length: 13; d_call: TRBD1; v_call: TRBV5-4; clone_size: .; cdr3_aa: CASSPGQGFEQYF; cdr3_nt: TGTGCCAGCAGCCCGGGACAGGGTTTCGAGCAGTACTTC
j_call: TRBJ1-2; cdr3_length: 12; d_call: .; v_call: TRBV29-1; clone_size: .; cdr3_aa: CSVGDGVYGYTF; cdr3_nt: TGCAGCGTTGGTGACGGGGTCTATGGCTACACCTTC
j_call: TRBJ2-5; cdr3_length: 13; d_call: .; v_call: TRBV10-1; clone_size: .; cdr3_aa: CASSPGQQETQYF; cdr3_nt: TGCGCCAGCAGTCCGGGACAACAAGAGACCCAGTACTTC
j_call: TRBJ1-5; cdr3_length: 13; d_call: .; v_call: TRBV10-1; clone_size: .; cdr3_aa: CASSGEDNQPQHF; cdr3_nt: TGCGCCAGCAGTGGCGAGGACAATCAGCCCCAGCATTTT
j_call: TRBJ2-5; cdr3_length: 13; d_call: .; v_call: TRBV9; clone_size: .; cdr3_aa: CASSVGTQETQYF; cdr3_nt: TGTGCCAGCAGCGTAGGGACTCAAGAGACCCAGTACTTC
j_call: TRBJ2-3; cdr3_length: 14; d_call: .; v_call: TRBV28; clone_size: .; cdr3_aa: CASMWTSSTDTQYF; cdr3_nt: TGTGCCAGCATGTGGACTTCTAGCACAGATACGCAGTATTTT
j_call: TRBJ2-1; cdr3_length: 17; d_call: .; v_call: TRBV29-1; clone_size: few; cdr3_aa: CSVEAGLSGAYYNEQFF; cdr3_nt: TGCAGCGTTGAAGCCGGGTTAAGCGGAGCATATTACAATGAGCAGTTCTTC
j_call: TRBJ1-6; cdr3_length: 14; d_call: .; v_call: TRBV5-1; clone_size: .; cdr3_aa: CASSLNRDLSPLHF; cdr3_nt: TGCGCCAGCAGCTTGAACAGGGATCTTTCACCCCTCCACTTT
j_call: TRBJ2-7; cdr3_length: 16; d_call: .; v_call: TRBV27; clone_size: once; cdr3_aa: CASRPGTGYMVYEQYF; cdr3_nt: TGTGCCAGCAGACCTGGTACAGGGTATATGGTGTACGAGCAGTACTTC
j_call: TRBJ2-1; cdr3_length: 16; d_call: TRBD2; v_call: TRBV9; clone_size: once; cdr3_aa: CASSVAGAGGLNEQFF; cdr3_nt: TGTGCCAGCAGCGTAGCTGGAGCGGGAGGACTCAATGAGCAGTTCTTC
j_call: TRBJ2-7; cdr3_length: 17; d_call: TRBD2; v_call: TRBV5-4; clone_size: .; cdr3_aa: CASGPGLAGGVPHEQYF; cdr3_nt: TGTGCCAGCGGACCGGGACTAGCGGGAGGAGTCCCCCACGAGCAGTACTTC
j_call: TRBJ2-3; cdr3_length: 18; d_call: TRBD2; v_call: TRBV9; clone_size: once; cdr3_aa: CASSVAGLAGVSTDTQYF; cdr3_nt: TGTGCCAGCAGCGTAGCTGGACTAGCGGGAGTGAGCACAGATACGCAGTATTTT
j_call: TRBJ2-3; cdr3_length: 16; d_call: .; v_call: TRBV5-1; clone_size: .; cdr3_aa: CASSSNLYRVGDTQYF; cdr3_nt: TGCGCCAGCAGCTCGAACCTTTACAGGGTCGGAGATACGCAGTATTTT
j_call: TRBJ2-4; cdr3_length: 17; d_call: TRBD1; v_call: TRBV27; clone_size: .; cdr3_aa: CASSLFGQGASKNIQYF; cdr3_nt: TGTGCCAGCAGTTTATTCGGGCAGGGGGCGTCCAAAAACATTCAGTACTTC
j_call: TRBJ1-6; cdr3_length: 16; d_call: TRBD1; v_call: TRBV19; clone_size: .; cdr3_aa: CASSFRTGDRNSPLHF; cdr3_nt: TGTGCCAGTAGCTTCCGGACAGGGGATCGTAATTCACCCCTCCACTTT
j_call: TRBJ1-1; cdr3_length: 13; d_call: .; v_call: TRBV25-1; clone_size: few; cdr3_aa: CASSEWGGSEAFF; cdr3_nt: TGTGCCAGCAGTGAATGGGGGGGGTCTGAGGCTTTCTTT
j_call: TRBJ2-7; cdr3_length: 15; d_call: .; v_call: TRBV19; clone_size: .; cdr3_aa: CASSGPGGRTYEQYF; cdr3_nt: TGTGCCAGTAGTGGGCCGGGCGGGCGAACCTACGAGCAGTACTTC
j_call: TRBJ1-1; cdr3_length: 14; d_call: .; v_call: TRBV14; clone_size: .; cdr3_aa: CASSQRQGWTEAFF; cdr3_nt: TGTGCCAGCAGCCAACGCCAGGGTTGGACTGAAGCTTTCTTT
j_call: TRBJ2-3; cdr3_length: 16; d_call: TRBD2; v_call: TRBV5-4; clone_size: .; cdr3_aa: CASSLVVSGIGDTQYF; cdr3_nt: TGTGCCAGCAGCTTGGTTGTTAGCGGGATTGGAGATACGCAGTATTTT
j_call: TRBJ1-1; cdr3_length: 13; d_call: .; v_call: TRBV6-5; clone_size: .; cdr3_aa: CASSYQGVTEAFF; cdr3_nt: TGTGCCAGCAGTTACCAAGGGGTCACTGAAGCTTTCTTT
j_call: TRBJ2-2; cdr3_length: 13; d_call: .; v_call: TRBV18; clone_size: .; cdr3_aa: CASSTGMQGELFF; cdr3_nt: TGTGCCAGCTCAACAGGGATGCAGGGGGAGCTGTTTTTT
j_call: TRBJ1-1; cdr3_length: 14; d_call: TRBD1; v_call: TRBV28; clone_size: .; cdr3_aa: CASSLSTGVTEAFF; cdr3_nt: TGTGCCAGCAGTTTATCGACAGGGGTGACTGAAGCTTTCTTT
j_call: TRBJ2-5; cdr3_length: 14; d_call: .; v_call: TRBV10-2; clone_size: .; cdr3_aa: CASSEGRGRETQYF; cdr3_nt: TGCGCCAGCAGTGAGGGCAGGGGAAGAGAGACCCAGTACTTC
j_call: TRBJ2-7; cdr3_length: 17; d_call: TRBD2; v_call: TRBV19; clone_size: .; cdr3_aa: CASTPTSGTSPYYEQYF; cdr3_nt: TGTGCCAGTACTCCGACTAGCGGGACTTCCCCTTACTACGAGCAGTACTTC
j_call: TRBJ2-5; cdr3_length: 14; d_call: .; v_call: TRBV5-1; clone_size: .; cdr3_aa: CASSPGLTQETQYF; cdr3_nt: TGCGCCAGCAGCCCGGGACTTACCCAAGAGACCCAGTACTTC
j_call: TRBJ2-7; cdr3_length: 15; d_call: TRBD2; v_call: TRBV6-1; clone_size: once; cdr3_aa: CASSDGFRDYYEQYF; cdr3_nt: TGTGCCAGCAGTGATGGGTTTAGGGACTATTACGAGCAGTACTTC
j_call: TRBJ2-2; cdr3_length: 16; d_call: .; v_call: TRBV28; clone_size: .; cdr3_aa: CASSHPRGQGTGELFF; cdr3_nt: TGTGCCAGCAGCCATCCAAGGGGTCAGGGCACCGGGGAGCTGTTTTTT
j_call: TRBJ2-1; cdr3_length: 18; d_call: TRBD2; v_call: TRBV5-1; clone_size: once; cdr3_aa: CASSLAGRRDLSYNEQFF; cdr3_nt: TGCGCCAGCAGCTTGGCCGGGAGGCGGGACCTCTCCTACAATGAGCAGTTCTTC
j_call: TRBJ1-1; cdr3_length: 19; d_call: TRBD1; v_call: TRBV5-1; clone_size: .; cdr3_aa: CASSRIGQGATIKNTEAFF; cdr3_nt: TGCGCCAGCAGCCGTATCGGGCAGGGGGCTACAATTAAGAACACTGAAGCTTTCTTT